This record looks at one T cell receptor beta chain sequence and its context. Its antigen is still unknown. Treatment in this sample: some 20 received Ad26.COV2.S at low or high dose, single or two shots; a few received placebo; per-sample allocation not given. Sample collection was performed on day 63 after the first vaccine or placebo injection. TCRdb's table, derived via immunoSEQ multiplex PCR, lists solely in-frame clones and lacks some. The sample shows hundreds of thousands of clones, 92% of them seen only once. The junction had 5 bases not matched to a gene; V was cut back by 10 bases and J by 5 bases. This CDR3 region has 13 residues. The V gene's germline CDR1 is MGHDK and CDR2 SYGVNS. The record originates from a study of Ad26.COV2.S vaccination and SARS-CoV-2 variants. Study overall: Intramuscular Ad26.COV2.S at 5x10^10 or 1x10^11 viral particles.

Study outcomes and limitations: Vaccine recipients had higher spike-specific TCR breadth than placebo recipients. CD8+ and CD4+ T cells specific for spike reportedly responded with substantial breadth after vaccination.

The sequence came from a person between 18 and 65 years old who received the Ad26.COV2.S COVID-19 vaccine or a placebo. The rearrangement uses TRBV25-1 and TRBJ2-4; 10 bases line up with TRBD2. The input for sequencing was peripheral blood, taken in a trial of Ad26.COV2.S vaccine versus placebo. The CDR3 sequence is CATLAGAENIQYF. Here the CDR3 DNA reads TGTGCCACCCTAGCGGGGGCCGAAAACATTCAGTACTTC.